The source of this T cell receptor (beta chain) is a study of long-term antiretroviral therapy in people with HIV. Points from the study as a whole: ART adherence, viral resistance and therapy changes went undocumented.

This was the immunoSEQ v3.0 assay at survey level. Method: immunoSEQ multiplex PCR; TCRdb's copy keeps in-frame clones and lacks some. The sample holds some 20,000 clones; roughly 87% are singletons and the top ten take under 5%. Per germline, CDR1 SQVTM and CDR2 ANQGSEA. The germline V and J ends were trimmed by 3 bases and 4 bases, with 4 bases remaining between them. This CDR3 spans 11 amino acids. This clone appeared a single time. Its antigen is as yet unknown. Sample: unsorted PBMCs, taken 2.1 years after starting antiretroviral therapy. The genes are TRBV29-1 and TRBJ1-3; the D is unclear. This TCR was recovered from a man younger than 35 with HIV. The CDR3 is CSVDGGNTIYF. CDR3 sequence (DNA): TGCAGCGTTGATGGGGGAAACACCATATATTTT. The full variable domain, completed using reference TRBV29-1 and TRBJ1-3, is SAVISQKPSRDICQRGTSLTIQCQVDSQVTMMFWYRQQPGQSLTLIATANQGSEATYESGFVIDKFPISRPNLTFSTLTVSNMSPEDSSIYLCSVDGGNTIYFGEGSWLTVV.